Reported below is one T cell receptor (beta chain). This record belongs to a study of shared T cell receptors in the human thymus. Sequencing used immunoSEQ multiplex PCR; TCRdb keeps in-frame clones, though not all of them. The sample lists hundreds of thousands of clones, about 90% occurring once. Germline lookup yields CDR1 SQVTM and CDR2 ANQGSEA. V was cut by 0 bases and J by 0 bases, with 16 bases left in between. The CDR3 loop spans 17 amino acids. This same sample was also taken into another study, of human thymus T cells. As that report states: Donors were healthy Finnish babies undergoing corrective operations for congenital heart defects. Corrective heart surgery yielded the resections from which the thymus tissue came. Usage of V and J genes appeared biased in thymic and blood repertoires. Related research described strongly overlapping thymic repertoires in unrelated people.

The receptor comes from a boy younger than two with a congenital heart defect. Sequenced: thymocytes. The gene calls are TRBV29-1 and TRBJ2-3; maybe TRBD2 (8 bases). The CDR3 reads CSVEDVVAGQSTDTQYF. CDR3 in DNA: TGCAGCGTTGAAGATGTGGTAGCGGGACAGAGCACAGATACGCAGTATTTT.